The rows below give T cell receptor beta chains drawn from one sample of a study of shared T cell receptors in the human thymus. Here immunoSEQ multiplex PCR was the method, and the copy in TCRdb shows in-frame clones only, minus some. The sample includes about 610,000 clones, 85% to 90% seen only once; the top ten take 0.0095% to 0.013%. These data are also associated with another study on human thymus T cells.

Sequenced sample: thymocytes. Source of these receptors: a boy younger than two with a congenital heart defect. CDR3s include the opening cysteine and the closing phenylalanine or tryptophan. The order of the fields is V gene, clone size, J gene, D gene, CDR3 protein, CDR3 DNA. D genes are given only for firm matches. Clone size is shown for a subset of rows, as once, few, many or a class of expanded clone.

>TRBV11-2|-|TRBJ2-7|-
CASSLGVYEQYF
TGTGCCAGCAGCTTAGGAGTTTACGAGCAGTACTTC
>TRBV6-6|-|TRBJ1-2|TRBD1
CASSYSTDRDYGYTF
TGTGCCAGCAGTTACTCGACGGACAGGGACTATGGCTACACCTTC
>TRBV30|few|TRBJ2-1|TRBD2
CAWALAGGGGERGDSYNEQFF
TGTGCCTGGGCACTAGCGGGAGGGGGGGGAGAAAGAGGAGACTCCTACAATGAGCAGTTCTTC
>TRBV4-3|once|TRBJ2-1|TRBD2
CASSQDGDRGSSYNEQFF
TGCGCCAGCAGCCAAGACGGGGATCGCGGGAGCTCCTACAATGAGCAGTTCTTC
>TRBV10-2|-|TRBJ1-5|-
CASSESTDHNQPQHF
TGCGCCAGCAGTGAGTCGACAGACCACAATCAGCCCCAGCATTTT
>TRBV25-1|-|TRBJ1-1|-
CASSETEALGAEAFF
TGTGCCAGCAGTGAAACAGAGGCTTTAGGGGCTGAAGCTTTCTTT
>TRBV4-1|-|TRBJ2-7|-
CASSQVTKQEQYF
TGCGCCAGCAGCCAAGTAACTAAGCAGGAGCAGTACTTC
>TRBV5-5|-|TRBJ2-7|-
CASSWGRHYEQYF
TGTGCCAGCAGCTGGGGGCGGCATTACGAGCAGTACTTC
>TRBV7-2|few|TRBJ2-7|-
CASSLAADYYEQYF
TGTGCCAGCAGCTTAGCGGCCGATTACTACGAGCAGTACTTC
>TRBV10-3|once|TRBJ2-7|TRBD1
CAISVGTGAYEQYF
TGTGCCATCAGTGTGGGGACAGGGGCTTACGAGCAGTACTTC
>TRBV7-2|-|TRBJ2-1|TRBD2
CASSLVTSGICNEQFF
TGTGCCAGCAGCTTAGTCACTAGCGGGATTTGCAATGAGCAGTTCTTC
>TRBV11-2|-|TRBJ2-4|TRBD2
CASSLLNSLRGDIQYF
TGTGCCAGCAGCTTACTCAACTCGTTACGGGGGGACATTCAGTACTTC
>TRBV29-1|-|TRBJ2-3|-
CSVGPAGPPGDTQYF
TGCAGCGTTGGCCCAGCGGGCCCTCCCGGGGATACGCAGTATTTT
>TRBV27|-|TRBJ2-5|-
CASKTQETQYF
TGTGCCAGCAAGACACAAGAGACCCAGTACTTC
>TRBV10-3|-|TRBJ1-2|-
CASREPLGCYTF
TGTGCCAGCCGGGAGCCCCTAGGATGCTACACCTTC
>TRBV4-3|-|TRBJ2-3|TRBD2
CASSQVMREGEDTQYF
TGCGCCAGCAGCCAAGTCATGCGGGAGGGAGAAGATACGCAGTATTTT
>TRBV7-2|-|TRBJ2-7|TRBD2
CASSLEISGRSPPYEQYF
TGTGCCAGCAGCTTAGAAATTAGCGGGAGGAGCCCCCCCTACGAGCAGTACTTC
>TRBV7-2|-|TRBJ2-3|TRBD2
CASSLGRRTSGKDTQYF
TGTGCCAGCAGCTTAGGCCGGCGGACTAGCGGGAAGGATACGCAGTATTTT
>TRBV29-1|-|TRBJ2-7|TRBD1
CSVERTVDRGGEQYF
TGCAGCGTTGAAAGGACCGTCGACAGGGGGGGAGAGCAGTACTTC
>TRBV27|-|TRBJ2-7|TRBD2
CASSLRVAGGPYEQYF
TGTGCCAGCAGTTTAAGGGTCGCGGGAGGGCCCTACGAGCAGTACTTC
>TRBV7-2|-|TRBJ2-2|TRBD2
CASSFRLAGGPRNTGELFF
TGTGCCAGCAGCTTCAGACTAGCGGGAGGGCCTCGGAACACCGGGGAGCTGTTTTTT
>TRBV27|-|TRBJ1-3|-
CASSLLGGVRNTIYF
TGTGCCAGCAGTCTCCTTGGAGGAGTCAGAAACACCATATATTTT
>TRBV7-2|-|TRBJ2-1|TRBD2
CASSLASGREEFF
TGTGCCAGCAGCTTGGCGTCCGGGAGGGAGGAGTTCTTC
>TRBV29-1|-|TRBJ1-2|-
CSVEEEEQGHGYTF
TGCAGCGTTGAAGAAGAGGAACAGGGTCATGGCTACACCTTC
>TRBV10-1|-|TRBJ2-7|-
CASSRSGDHEQYF
TGCGCCAGTAGTCGATCAGGGGACCACGAGCAGTACTTC
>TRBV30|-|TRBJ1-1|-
CAWSVRPGRGTEAFF
TGTGCCTGGAGTGTACGTCCCGGGAGGGGCACTGAAGCTTTCTTT
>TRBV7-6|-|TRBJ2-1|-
CASSLSGNEQFF
TGTGCCAGCAGCCTGTCGGGGAATGAGCAGTTCTTC
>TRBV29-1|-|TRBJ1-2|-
CSVGTDYGYTF
TGCAGCGTTGGGACAGACTATGGCTACACCTTC
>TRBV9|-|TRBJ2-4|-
CASSVGGPVAKNIQYF
TGTGCCAGCAGCGTAGGTGGCCCTGTAGCCAAAAACATTCAGTACTTC
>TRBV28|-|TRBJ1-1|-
CASSTVQEIKNTEAFF
TGTGCCAGCAGTACGGTACAGGAGATAAAGAACACTGAAGCTTTCTTT
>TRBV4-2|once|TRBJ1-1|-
CASKERVGEAFF
TGTGCCAGCAAGGAGAGGGTCGGTGAAGCTTTCTTT
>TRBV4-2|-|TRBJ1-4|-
CASRRDGREKLFF
TGTGCCAGCAGGCGGGATGGCCGCGAAAAACTGTTTTTT
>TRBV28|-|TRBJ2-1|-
CASRPSGGPSYNEQFF
TGTGCCAGCAGGCCCTCCGGGGGGCCCTCCTACAATGAGCAGTTCTTC
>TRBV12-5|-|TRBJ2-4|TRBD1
CASAPQPGQGKNIQYF
TGTGCTAGTGCCCCACAACCGGGACAGGGCAAAAACATTCAGTACTTC
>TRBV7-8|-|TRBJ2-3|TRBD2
CASSLVTVTSAASTDTQYF
TGTGCCAGCAGCTTAGTGACCGTGACTAGCGCTGCTAGCACAGATACGCAGTATTTT
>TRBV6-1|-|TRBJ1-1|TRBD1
CASSAPARDRGVWAEAFF
TGTGCCAGCAGTGCTCCTGCCCGGGACAGGGGCGTTTGGGCTGAAGCTTTCTTT
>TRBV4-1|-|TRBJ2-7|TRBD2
CASSQGPAGTSDPYEQYF
TGCGCCAGCAGCCAAGGCCCTGCCGGGACTAGCGACCCCTACGAGCAGTACTTC
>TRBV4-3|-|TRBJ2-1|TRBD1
CASSLDREFYNEQFF
TGCGCCAGCAGCCTGGACAGGGAGTTCTACAATGAGCAGTTCTTC
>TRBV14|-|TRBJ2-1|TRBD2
CASSQVITSGSPNEQFF
TGTGCCAGCAGCCAAGTAATAACTAGCGGGAGCCCCAATGAGCAGTTCTTC
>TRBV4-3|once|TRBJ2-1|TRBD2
CASSQDVGLAGPYSSYNEQFF
TGCGCCAGCAGCCAAGATGTGGGACTAGCGGGACCCTATAGCTCCTACAATGAGCAGTTCTTC
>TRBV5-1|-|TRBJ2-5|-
CASSWNPWDTQVPKETQYF
TGCGCCAGCAGCTGGAACCCCTGGGACACCCAAGTCCCAAAAGAGACCCAGTACTTC
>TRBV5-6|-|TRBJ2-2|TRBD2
CASSLLAGGGTGELFF
TGTGCCAGCAGCCTACTAGCGGGAGGGGGCACCGGGGAGCTGTTTTTT
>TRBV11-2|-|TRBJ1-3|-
CASSSDGVRIGNTIYF
TGTGCCAGCAGCTCCGACGGGGTCCGTATCGGAAACACCATATATTTT
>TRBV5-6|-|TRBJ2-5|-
CASSLFYSPSGTQYF
TGTGCCAGCAGCTTGTTTTACAGCCCTTCCGGGACCCAGTACTTC
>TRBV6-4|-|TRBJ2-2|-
CASLIRQGGTGELFF
TGTGCCAGCCTGATCCGGCAGGGGGGAACCGGGGAGCTGTTTTTT
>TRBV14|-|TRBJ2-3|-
CASSQVRDTHTDTQYF
TGTGCCAGCAGCCAAGTCCGGGACACCCACACAGATACGCAGTATTTT
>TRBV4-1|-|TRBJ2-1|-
CASSQEERLVWQFEQFF
TGCGCCAGCAGCCAAGAGGAGAGACTAGTCTGGCAATTTGAGCAGTTCTTC
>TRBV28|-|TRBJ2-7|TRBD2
CASSLFSTSGRRPYF
TGTGCCAGCAGTTTATTCTCGACTAGCGGGAGGCGGCCGTACTTC
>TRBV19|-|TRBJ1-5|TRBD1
CASSLRGTGGRNQPQHF
TGTGCCAGTAGCCTCCGAGGGACAGGGGGCAGGAATCAGCCCCAGCATTTT
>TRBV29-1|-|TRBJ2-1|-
CSVEGPVEGQFF
TGCAGCGTTGAAGGCCCCGTTGAGGGGCAGTTCTTC
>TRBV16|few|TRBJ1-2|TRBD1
CASSPRQGHPNYGYTF
TGTGCCAGCAGCCCCCGACAGGGCCACCCTAACTATGGCTACACCTTC
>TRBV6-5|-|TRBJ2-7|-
CASTTKDRSGEQYF
TGTGCCAGCACCACCAAGGATCGGAGTGGCGAGCAGTACTTC
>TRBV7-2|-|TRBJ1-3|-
CASSWEWGVSGNTIYF
TGTGCCAGCAGTTGGGAGTGGGGGGTCTCTGGAAACACCATATATTTT